This record concerns one T cell receptor beta chain sequence. Its antigen remains unidentified. No cell sorting was done before RNA was extracted from the tissue. The CDR3 is 15 residues long. Germline V gene sequence: CDR1 DFQATT, CDR2 SNEGSKA (reference sequence). These data come from a study of tumor and adjacent non-tumor tissue in lung cancer. Findings of the study overall: Shorter survival was associated with higher TCR diversity in tumors. Top 100 clones took a larger repertoire share in normal lung.

Three rounds of nested PCR, following a modified ARM-PCR protocol, produced the TCRbeta library. In TCRdb, the multiplex PCR reads were re-called with MiXCR into one record per CDR3 protein. The top ten hold roughly 13% of the sample, which has approximately 76,000 distinct CDR3 sequences, around 70% seen once. The rearrangement joins TRBV20-1 to TRBJ2-3, with a possible D match to TRBD1 (5 bases). The J call may not be correct, given that the DNA end is closer to TRBJ1-5. Sequencing was done on a sample of lung tumor tissue. The TCR originated in a woman aged 70-85 years with non-small cell lung cancer. The CDR3 bases are TGCAGTGCTCAGAAAGGGCGGGGGTTCGGAGATACGCAGCATTTT. Protein sequence: CSAQKGRGFGDTQHF.